This T cell receptor (beta chain) was captured by sequencing in a study of shared clonotypes between healthy human individuals. What CD8 memory combined were CD45RO+ cells and CCR7-negative CD45RA+ TemRA cells. V trimming: 3 bases; J trimming: 8 bases; junction bases outside the gene matches: 5. The CDR3 is 15 residues long. Per the germline V gene, CDR1 is MRHNA and CDR2 is SNTAGT. Produced via immunoSEQ multiplex PCR; TCRdb's table is partial and in-frame only. Altogether under 120,000 clones are present, just over 65% being singletons, with the ten largest covering over 20%. This receptor was taken from a woman aged 25 to 39 in good health. J is TRBJ2-1 and V is TRBV6-4; 12 positions match TRBD1. The sequenced sample was memory CD8+ T cells sorted from blood. The subset here: CD45RO+ cells pooled with CCR7-negative TemRA cells. The CDR3 bases are TGTGCCAGCAGTGAGGGACAGGGGGCGTGGTATGAGCAGTTCTTC. Residues: CASSEGQGAWYEQFF.